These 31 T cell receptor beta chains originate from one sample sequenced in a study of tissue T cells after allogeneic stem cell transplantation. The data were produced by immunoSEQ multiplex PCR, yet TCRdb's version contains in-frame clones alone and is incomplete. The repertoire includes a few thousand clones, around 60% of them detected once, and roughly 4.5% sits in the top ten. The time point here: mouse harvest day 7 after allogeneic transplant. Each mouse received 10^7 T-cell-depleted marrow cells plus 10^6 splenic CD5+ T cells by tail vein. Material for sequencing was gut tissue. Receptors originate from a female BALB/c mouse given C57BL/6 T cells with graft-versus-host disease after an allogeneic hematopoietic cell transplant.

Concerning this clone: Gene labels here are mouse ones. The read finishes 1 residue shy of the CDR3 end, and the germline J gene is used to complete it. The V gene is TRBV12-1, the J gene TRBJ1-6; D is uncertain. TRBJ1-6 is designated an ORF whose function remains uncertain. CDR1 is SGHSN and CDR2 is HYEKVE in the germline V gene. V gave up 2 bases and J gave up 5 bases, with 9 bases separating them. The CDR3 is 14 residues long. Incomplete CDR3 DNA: TGTGCCAGCTCTCCGCTACCGGATAATTCGCCCCTCTAC. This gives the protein CASSPLPDNSPLY. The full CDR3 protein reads CASSPLPDNSPLYF.

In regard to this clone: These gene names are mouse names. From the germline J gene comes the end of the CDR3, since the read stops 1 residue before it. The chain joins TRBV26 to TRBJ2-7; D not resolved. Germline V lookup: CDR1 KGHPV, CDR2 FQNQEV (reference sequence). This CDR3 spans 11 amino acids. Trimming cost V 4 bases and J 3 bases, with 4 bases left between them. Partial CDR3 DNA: TGTGCCAGCAGTCAGGGCTATGAACAGTAC. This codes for CASSQGYEQY. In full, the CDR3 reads CASSQGYEQYF.

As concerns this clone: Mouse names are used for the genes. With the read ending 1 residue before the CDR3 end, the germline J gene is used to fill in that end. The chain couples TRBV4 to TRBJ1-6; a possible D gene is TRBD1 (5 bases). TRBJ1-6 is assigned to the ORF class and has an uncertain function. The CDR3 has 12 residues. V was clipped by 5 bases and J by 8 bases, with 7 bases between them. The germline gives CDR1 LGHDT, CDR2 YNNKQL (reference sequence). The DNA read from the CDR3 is TGTGCCAGCAGCCCGACAGATTCGCCCCTCTAC. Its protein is CASSPTDSPLY. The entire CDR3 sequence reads CASSPTDSPLYF.

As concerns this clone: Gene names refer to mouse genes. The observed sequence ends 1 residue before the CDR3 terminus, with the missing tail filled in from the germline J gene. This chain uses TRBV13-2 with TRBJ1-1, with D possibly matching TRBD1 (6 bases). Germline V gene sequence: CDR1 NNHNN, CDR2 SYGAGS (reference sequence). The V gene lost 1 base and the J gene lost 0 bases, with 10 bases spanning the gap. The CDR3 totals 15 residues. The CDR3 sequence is CASGDHRAANTEVFF. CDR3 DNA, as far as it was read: TGTGCCAGCGGTGATCACAGGGCTGCAAACACAGAAGTCTTC.

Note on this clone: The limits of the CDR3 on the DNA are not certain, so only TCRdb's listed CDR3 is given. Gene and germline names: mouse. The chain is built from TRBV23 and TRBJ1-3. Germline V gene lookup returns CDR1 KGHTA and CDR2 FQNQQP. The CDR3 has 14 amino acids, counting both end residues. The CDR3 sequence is CSSSQWGSGNTLYF.

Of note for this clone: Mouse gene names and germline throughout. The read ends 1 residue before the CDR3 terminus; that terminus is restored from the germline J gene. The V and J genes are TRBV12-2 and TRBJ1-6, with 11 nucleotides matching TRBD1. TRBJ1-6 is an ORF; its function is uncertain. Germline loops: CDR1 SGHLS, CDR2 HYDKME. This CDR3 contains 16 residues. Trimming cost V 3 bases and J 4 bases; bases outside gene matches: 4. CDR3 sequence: CASSGRDRGYNSPLYF. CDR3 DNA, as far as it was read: TGTGCCAGCTCTGGCCGGGACAGGGGGTATAATTCGCCCCTCTAC.

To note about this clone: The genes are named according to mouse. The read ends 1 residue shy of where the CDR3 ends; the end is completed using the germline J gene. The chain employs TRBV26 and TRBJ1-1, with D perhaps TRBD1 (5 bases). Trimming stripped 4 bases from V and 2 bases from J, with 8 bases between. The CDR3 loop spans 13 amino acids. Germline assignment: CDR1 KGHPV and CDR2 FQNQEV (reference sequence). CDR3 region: CASSPDSNTEVFF. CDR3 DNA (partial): TGTGCCAGCAGTCCCGACAGTAACACAGAAGTCTTC.

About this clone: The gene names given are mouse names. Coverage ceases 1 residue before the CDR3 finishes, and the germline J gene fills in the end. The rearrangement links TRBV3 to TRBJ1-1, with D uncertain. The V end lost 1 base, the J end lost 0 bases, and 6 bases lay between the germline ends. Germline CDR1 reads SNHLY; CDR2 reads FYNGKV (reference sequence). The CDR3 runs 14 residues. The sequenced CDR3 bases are TGTGCCAGCAGCTTAGGCCATGCAAACACAGAAGTCTTC. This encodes CASSLGHANTEVF. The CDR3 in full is CASSLGHANTEVFF.

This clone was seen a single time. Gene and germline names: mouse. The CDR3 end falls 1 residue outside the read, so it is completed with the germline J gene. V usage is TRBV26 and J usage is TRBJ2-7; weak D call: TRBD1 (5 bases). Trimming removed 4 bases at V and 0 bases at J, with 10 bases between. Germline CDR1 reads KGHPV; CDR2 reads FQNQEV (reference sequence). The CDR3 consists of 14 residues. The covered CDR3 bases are TGTGCCAGCAGTCGCGGGAGGGGCTCCTATGAACAGTAC. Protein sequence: CASSRGRGSYEQY. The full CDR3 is CASSRGRGSYEQYF.

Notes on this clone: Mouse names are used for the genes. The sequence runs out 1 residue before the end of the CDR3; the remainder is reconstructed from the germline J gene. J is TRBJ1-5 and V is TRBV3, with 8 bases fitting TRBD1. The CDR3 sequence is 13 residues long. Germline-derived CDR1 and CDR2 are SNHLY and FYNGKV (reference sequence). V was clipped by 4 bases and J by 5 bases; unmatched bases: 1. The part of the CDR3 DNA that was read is TGTGCCAGCAGCTGGGGACAGGACCAGGCTCCGCTT. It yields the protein CASSWGQDQAPL. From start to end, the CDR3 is CASSWGQDQAPLF.

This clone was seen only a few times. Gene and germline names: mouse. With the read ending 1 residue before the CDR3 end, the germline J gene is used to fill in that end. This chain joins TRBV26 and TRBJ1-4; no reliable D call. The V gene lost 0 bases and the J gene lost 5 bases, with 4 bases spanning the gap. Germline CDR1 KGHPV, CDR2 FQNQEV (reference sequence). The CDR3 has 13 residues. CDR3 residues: CASSLSWNERLFF. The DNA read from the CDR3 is TGTGCCAGCAGTCTGTCCTGGAACGAAAGATTATTT.

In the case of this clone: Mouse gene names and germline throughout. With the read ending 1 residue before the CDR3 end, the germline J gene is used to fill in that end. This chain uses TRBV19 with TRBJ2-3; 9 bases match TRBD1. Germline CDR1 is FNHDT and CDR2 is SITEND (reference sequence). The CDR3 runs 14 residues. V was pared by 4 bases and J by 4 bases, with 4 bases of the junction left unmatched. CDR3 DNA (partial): TGTGCCAGCAGTTCCGGGACAGGGCCAGAAACGCTGTAT. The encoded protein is CASSSGTGPETLY. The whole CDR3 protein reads CASSSGTGPETLYF.

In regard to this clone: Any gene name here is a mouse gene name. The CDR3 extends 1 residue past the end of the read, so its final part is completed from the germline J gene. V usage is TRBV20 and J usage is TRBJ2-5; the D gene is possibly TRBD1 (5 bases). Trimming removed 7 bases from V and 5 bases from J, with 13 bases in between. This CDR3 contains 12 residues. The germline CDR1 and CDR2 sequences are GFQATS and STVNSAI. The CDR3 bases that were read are TGTGGTGTGTCAGGGTCGGGAGACACCCAGTAC. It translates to CGVSGSGDTQY. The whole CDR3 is CGVSGSGDTQYF.

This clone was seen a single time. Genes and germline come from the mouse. The CDR3 sequence is CAWSLAWGGQDTQYF. CDR3 DNA (partial): TGTGCCTGGAGTCTAGCCTGGGGGGGCCAAGACACCCAGTAC. The gene calls are TRBV31 and TRBJ2-5; 9 bases match TRBD2. The read ends 1 residue early relative to the CDR3; the germline J gene fills the gap. Germline V gives CDR1 GKSSPN, CDR2 SITVG. V shed 0 bases and J 2 bases; nucleotides not matched to a gene: 3. The length of the CDR3 is 15 residues.

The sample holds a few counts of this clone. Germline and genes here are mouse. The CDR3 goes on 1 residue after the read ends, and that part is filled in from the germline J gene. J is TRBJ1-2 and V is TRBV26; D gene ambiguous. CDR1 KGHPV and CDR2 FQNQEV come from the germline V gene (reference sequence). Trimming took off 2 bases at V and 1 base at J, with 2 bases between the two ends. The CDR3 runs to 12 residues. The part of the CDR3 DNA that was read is TGTGCCAGCAGTCTGGTAAACTCCGACTACACC. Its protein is CASSLVNSDYT. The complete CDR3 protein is CASSLVNSDYTF.

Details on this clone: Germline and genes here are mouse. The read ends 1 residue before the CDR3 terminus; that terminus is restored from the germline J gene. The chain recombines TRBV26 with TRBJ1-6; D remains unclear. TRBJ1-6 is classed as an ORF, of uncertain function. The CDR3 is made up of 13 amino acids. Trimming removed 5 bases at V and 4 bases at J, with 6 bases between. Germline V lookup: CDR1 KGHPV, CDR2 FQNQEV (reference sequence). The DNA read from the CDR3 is TGTGCCAGCAGTATCTCTTATAATTCGCCCCTCTAC. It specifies CASSISYNSPLY. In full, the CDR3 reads CASSISYNSPLYF.

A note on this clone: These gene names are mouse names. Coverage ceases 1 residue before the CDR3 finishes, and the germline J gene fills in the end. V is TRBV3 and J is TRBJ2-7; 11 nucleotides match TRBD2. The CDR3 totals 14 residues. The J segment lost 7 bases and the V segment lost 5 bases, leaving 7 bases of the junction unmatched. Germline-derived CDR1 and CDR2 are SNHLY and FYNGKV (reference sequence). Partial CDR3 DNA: TGTGCCAGCAGCCGGGGACTGGGGGCAGGGGAACAGTAC. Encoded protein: CASSRGLGAGEQY. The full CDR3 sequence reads CASSRGLGAGEQYF.

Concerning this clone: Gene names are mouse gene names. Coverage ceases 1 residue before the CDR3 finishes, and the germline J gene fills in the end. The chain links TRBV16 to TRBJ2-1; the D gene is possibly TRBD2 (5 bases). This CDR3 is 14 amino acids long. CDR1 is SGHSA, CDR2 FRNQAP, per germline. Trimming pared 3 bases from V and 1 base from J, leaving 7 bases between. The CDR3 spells CASSFLGNYAEQFF. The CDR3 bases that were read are TGTGCAAGCAGCTTTCTGGGAAACTATGCTGAGCAGTTC.

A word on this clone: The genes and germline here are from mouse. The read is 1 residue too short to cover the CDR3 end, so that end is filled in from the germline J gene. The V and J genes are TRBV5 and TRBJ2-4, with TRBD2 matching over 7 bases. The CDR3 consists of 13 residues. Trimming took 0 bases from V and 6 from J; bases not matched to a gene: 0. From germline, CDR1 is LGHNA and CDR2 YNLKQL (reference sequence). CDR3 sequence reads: CASSQDWGNTLYF. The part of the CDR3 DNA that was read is TGTGCCAGCAGCCAAGACTGGGGGAACACCTTGTAC.

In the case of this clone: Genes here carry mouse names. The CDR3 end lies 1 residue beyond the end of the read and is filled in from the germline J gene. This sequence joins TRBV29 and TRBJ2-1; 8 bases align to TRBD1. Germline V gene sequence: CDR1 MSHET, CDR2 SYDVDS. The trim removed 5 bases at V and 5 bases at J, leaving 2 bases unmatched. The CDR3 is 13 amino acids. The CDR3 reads CASSPGQDAEQFF. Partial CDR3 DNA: TGTGCTAGCAGTCCGGGACAGGATGCTGAGCAGTTC.

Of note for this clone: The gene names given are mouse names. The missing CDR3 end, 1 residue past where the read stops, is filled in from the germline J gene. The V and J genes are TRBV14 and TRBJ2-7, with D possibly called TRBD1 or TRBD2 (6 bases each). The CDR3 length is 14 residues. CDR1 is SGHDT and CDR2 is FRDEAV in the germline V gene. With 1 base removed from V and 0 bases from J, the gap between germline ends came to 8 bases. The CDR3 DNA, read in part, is TGTGCCAGCAGTTTCCGGGGGCGCTCCTATGAACAGTAC. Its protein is CASSFRGRSYEQY. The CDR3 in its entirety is CASSFRGRSYEQYF.

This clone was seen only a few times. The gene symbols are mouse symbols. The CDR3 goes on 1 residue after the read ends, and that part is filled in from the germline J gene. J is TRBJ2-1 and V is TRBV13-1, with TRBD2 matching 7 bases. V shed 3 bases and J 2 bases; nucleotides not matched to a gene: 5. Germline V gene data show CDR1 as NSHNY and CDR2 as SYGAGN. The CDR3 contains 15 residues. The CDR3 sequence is CASSGQTGYYAEQFF. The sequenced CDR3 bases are TGTGCCAGCAGTGGACAGACTGGGTACTATGCTGAGCAGTTC.

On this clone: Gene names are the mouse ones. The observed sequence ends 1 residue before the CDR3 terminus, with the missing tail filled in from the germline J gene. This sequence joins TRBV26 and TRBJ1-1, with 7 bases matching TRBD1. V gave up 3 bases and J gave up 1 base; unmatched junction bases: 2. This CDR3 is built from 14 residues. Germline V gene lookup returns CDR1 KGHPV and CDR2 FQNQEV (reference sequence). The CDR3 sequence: CASSLDRENTEVFF. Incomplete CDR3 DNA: TGTGCCAGCAGTCTCGACAGGGAAAACACAGAAGTCTTC.

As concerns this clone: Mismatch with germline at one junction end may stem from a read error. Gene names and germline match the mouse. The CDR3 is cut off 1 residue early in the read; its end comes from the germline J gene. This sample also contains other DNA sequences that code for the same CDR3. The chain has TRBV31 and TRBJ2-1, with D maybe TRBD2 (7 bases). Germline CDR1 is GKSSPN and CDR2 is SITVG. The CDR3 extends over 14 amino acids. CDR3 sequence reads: CAWSLWGLYAEQFF. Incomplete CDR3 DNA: TGCGCCTGGAGTCTCTGGGGGCTCTATGCTGAGCAGTTC.

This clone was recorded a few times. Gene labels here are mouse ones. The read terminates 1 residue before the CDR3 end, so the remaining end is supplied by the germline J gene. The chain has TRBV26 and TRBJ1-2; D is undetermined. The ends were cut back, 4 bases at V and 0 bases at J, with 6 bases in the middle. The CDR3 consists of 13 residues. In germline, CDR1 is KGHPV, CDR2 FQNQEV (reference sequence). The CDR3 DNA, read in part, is TGTGCCAGCAGTCCACAAGCAAACTCCGACTACACC. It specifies CASSPQANSDYT. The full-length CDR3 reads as CASSPQANSDYTF.

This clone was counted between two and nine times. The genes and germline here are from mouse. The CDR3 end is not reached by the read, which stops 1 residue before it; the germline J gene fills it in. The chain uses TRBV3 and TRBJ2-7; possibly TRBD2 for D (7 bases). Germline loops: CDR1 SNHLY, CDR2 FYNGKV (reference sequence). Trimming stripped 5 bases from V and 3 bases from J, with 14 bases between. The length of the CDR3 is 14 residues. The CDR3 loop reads CASSPGGGRYEQYF. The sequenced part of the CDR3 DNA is TGTGCCAGCAGCCCAGGTGGGGGGCGCTATGAACAGTAC. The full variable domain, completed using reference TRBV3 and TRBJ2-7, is GPKVLQIPSHQIIDMGQMVTLNCDPVSNHLYFYWYKQILGQQMEFLVNFYNGKVMEKSKLFKDQFSVERPDGSYFTLKIQPTALEDSAVYFCASSPGGGRYEQYFGPGTRLTVL.

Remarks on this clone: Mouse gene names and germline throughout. The CDR3 here is CASSFRDRAEVFF. The part of the CDR3 DNA that was read is TGTGCAAGCAGCTTCCGGGACAGGGCAGAAGTCTTC. The V and J genes are TRBV16 and TRBJ1-1; 9 bases match TRBD1. Coverage ceases 1 residue before the CDR3 finishes, and the germline J gene fills in the end. In germline, CDR1 is SGHSA, CDR2 FRNQAP. This CDR3 spans 13 amino acids. After removal of 3 bases from V and 6 bases from J, the junction contained 2 bases not matched to a gene.

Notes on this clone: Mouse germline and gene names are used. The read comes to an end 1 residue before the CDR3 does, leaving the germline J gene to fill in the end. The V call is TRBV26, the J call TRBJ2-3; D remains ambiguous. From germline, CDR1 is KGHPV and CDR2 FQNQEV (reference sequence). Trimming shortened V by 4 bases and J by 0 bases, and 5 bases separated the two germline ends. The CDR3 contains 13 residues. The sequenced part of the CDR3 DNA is TGTGCCAGCAGTCGAAATAGTGCAGAAACGCTGTAT. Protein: CASSRNSAETLY. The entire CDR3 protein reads CASSRNSAETLYF.

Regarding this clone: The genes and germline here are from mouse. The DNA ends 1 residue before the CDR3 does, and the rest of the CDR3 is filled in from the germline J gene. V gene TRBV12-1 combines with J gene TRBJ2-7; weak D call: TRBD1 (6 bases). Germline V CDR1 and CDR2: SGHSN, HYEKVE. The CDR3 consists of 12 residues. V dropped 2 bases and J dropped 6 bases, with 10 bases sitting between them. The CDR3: CASSPTGFEQYF. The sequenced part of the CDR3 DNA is TGTGCCAGCTCTCCGACAGGCTTTGAACAGTAC.

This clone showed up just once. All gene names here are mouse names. Incomplete CDR3 DNA: TGTGCCAGCTCTCCCAGGGGGCCAGAAGTCTTC. This translates into CASSPRGPEVF. The entire CDR3 is CASSPRGPEVFF. This rearrangement joins TRBV12-1 to TRBJ1-1; the match to TRBD1 covers 8 bases. The CDR3 end is not reached by the read, which stops 1 residue before it; the germline J gene fills it in. This CDR3 region has 12 residues. V lost 2 bases, J lost 6 bases, and 1 base stayed unmatched. The V gene's germline CDR1 is SGHSN and CDR2 HYEKVE.

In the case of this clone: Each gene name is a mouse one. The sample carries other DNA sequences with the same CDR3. CDR3 DNA (partial): TGTGCCAGCGGTGATGCCAGCTATGAACAGTAC. Protein product: CASGDASYEQY. The whole CDR3 region reads CASGDASYEQYF. This rearrangement joins TRBV13-2 to TRBJ2-7; D is ambiguous. From the germline J gene comes the end of the CDR3, since the read stops 1 residue before it. Per the germline V gene, CDR1 is NNHNN and CDR2 is SYGAGS (reference sequence). Trimming removed 0 bases from V and 3 bases from J, with 4 bases in between. The CDR3 runs to 12 residues.